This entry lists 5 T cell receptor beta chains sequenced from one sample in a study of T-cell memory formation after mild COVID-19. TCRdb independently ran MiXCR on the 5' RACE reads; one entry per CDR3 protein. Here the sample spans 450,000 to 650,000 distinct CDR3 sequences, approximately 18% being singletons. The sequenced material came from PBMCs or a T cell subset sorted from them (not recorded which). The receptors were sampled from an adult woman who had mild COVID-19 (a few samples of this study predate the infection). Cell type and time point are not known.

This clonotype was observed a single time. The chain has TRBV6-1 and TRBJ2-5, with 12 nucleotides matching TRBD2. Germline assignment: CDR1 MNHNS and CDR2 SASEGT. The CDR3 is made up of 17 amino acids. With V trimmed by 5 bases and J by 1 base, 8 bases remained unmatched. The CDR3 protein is CASSTIGLAGFQETQYF. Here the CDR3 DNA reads TGTGCCAGCAGTACTATAGGACTAGCGGGGTTCCAAGAGACCCAGTACTTC.

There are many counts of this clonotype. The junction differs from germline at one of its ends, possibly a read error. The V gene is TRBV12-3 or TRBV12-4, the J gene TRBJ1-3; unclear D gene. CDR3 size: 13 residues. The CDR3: CASSSLAGNTIYF. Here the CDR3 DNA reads TGTGCCAGCAGTTCCCTGGCTGGGAACACCATATATTTT.

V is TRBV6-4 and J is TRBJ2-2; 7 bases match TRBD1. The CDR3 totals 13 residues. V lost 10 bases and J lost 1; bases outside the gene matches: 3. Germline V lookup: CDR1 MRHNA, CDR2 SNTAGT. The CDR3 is CATRQGNTGELFF. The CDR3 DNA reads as TGTGCCACCCGACAGGGGAACACCGGGGAGCTGTTTTTT.

The DNA of the CDR3 is TGTGCCAGCAGCTTATATCCCCCCGGGACTAGCGGGACAGCAGATACGCAGTATTTT. Translating it yields CASSLYPPGTSGTADTQYF. V is TRBV7-3 and J is TRBJ2-3; 13 bases are a match to TRBD2. CDR1 is SGHTA, CDR2 FQGTGA, per germline. The CDR3 is 19 residues long. The V segment lost 2 bases and the J segment 4 bases; nucleotides outside the gene matches: 12.

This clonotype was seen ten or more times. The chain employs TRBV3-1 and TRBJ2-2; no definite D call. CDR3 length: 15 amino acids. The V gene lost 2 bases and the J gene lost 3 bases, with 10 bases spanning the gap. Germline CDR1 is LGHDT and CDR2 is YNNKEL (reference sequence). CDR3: CASSQLGRYTGELFF. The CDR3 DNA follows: TGTGCCAGCAGCCAATTGGGCAGATACACCGGGGAGCTGTTTTTT.